The 22 T cell receptor beta chains reported below all come from one sample, sequenced in a study of T cell clonality in common variable immunodeficiency. Regarding the study as a whole: Common variable immunodeficiency TCR beta sequences reportedly had fewer deletions and N-nucleotide insertions.

Their antigens are not known. Sequencing used immunoSEQ multiplex PCR; TCRdb keeps in-frame clones, though not all of them. This repertoire holds under 40,000 clones, and none appear only once. Sequenced material: peripheral blood mononuclear cells. The receptors originated from a human donor with common variable immunodeficiency.

This clone was seen a handful of times. Read coverage stops 3 residues before the CDR3 terminus; the germline J gene supplies the remainder. The chain employs TRBV30 and TRBJ2-7; 8 bases match TRBD2. With 4 bases clipped from V and 5 bases from J, the junction kept 13 bases outside the gene matches. This CDR3 has 15 amino acids. Germline V gene data show CDR1 as GTSNPN and CDR2 as SVGIG (reference sequence). Here the CDR3 reads CAWTFGGGGFNEQYF. CDR3 DNA (partial): TGTGCCTGGACCTTCGGGGGGGGCGGATTTAACGAG.

This clone was observed a few times. The read gets to within 3 residues of the CDR3 end, and the germline J gene fills in the rest. This chain joins TRBV7-9 and TRBJ2-7; 7 bases match TRBD2. This CDR3 is built from 15 residues. CDR1 is SEHNR, CDR2 FQNEAQ, per germline (reference sequence). With 2 bases clipped from V and 5 bases from J, the junction kept 9 bases outside the gene matches. Partial CDR3 DNA: TGTGCCAGCAGCTTATCCGCGGGGGTTGGCCACGAG. This encodes CASSLSAGVGHE. The complete CDR3 protein is CASSLSAGVGHEQYF. The full variable domain, its missing parts supplied by reference TRBV7-9 and TRBJ2-7, is DTGVSQNPRHKITKRGQNVTFRCDPISEHNRLYWYRQTLGQGPEFLTYFQNEAQLEKSRLLSDRFSAERPKGSFSTLEIQRTEQGDSAMYLCASSLSAGVGHEQYFGPGTRLTVT.

A word on this clone: The read terminates 3 residues before the CDR3 end, so the remaining end is supplied by the germline J gene. The V and J genes are TRBV5-1 and TRBJ2-1; TRBD2 is a possible D gene (5 bases). This CDR3 spans 11 amino acids. Trimming stripped 7 bases from V and 6 bases from J, with 8 bases between. CDR1 and CDR2 from the germline V gene are SGHRS and YFSETQ. CDR3 DNA, as far as it was read: TGCGCCAGCTTCGAGGGCAATGAG. Its protein product is CASFEGNE. The full CDR3 reads CASFEGNEQFF.

Note on this clone: Coverage ceases 3 residues before the CDR3 finishes, and the germline J gene fills in the end. The chain carries TRBV10-3 and TRBJ2-7; possibly TRBD1 for D (7 bases). The CDR3 has 11 amino acids. V shed 11 bases and J shed 1 base, with 9 bases lying between them. Germline CDR1 and CDR2: ENHRY and SYGVKD. CDR3 residues: CAAGQSYEQYF. The CDR3 DNA, read in part, is TGTGCCGCGGGACAGTCCTACGAG.

Many counts were recorded for this clone. The missing CDR3 end, 3 residues past where the read stops, is filled in from the germline J gene. The rearrangement uses TRBV7-9 and TRBJ1-6, with D perhaps matching TRBD1 (5 bases). Per germline, CDR1 SEHNR and CDR2 FQNEAQ (reference sequence). This CDR3 comprises 15 residues. Trimming pared 1 base from V and 8 bases from J, leaving 12 bases between. CDR3 sequence: CASSLVSGGDSPLHF. CDR3 DNA, as far as it was read: TGTGCCAGCAGCTTAGTATCGGGGGGTGATTCACCC.

Points on this clone: The CDR3 end falls 3 residues outside the read, so it is completed with the germline J gene. The rearrangement links TRBV5-1 to TRBJ1-5; 8 bases agree with TRBD1. The CDR3 spans 18 residues. Germline values: CDR1 SGHRS, CDR2 YFSETQ. V lost 4 bases and J lost 2; bases outside the gene matches: 14. CDR3 DNA, as far as it was read: TGCGCCAGCAGCGAGGGGGACAGGCAACTTGGGGGCAATCAGCCC. It is translated as CASSEGDRQLGGNQP. The full CDR3 is CASSEGDRQLGGNQPQHF.

As to this clone: The CDR3 goes on 3 residues after the read ends, and that part is filled in from the germline J gene. The J gene is TRBJ2-3, the V gene TRBV2; maybe TRBD2 (6 bases). The germline V and J ends were trimmed by 6 bases and 6 bases, with 10 bases remaining between them. This CDR3 region has 12 residues. Germline lookup yields CDR1 SNHLY and CDR2 FYNNEI. The DNA read from the CDR3 is TGTGCCAGCAGGCCTCGGGGGGATACG. Residues: CASRPRGDT. The CDR3 as a whole reads CASRPRGDTQYF.

On this clone: The read stops 3 residues short of the end of the CDR3; the missing end is completed from the germline J gene. V is TRBV19 and J is TRBJ2-1, with D hard to call. CDR3 length: 13 residues. The V end lost 6 bases, the J end lost 6 bases, and 12 bases lay between the germline ends. CDR1 and CDR2 (germline): LNHDA, SQIVND (reference sequence). CDR3: CASRRSMVNEQFF. CDR3 DNA, as far as it was read: TGTGCCAGTAGAAGAAGCATGGTCAATGAG.

This clone has a count of ten or more. Coverage ceases 3 residues before the CDR3 finishes, and the germline J gene fills in the end. Other DNA variants within this sample encode the same CDR3. This chain links TRBV2 with TRBJ2-1, with TRBD2 matching over 11 bases. The J segment lost 8 bases and the V segment lost 8 bases, leaving 14 bases of the junction unmatched. Germline CDR1 reads SNHLY; CDR2 reads FYNNEI. The CDR3 contains 16 residues. This CDR3 is CASSLRLASGGYEQFF. Incomplete CDR3 DNA: TGTGCCAGCTCCCTCCGGTTGGCTAGCGGGGGGTATGAG.

This clone was seen more than once but under ten times. Read sequence stops 3 residues before the CDR3 end, and the germline J gene provides the missing end. The chain has TRBV5-1 and TRBJ2-7; 7 positions match TRBD1. Trimming took 0 bases from V and 3 from J; bases not matched to a gene: 6. Germline V gene sequence: CDR1 SGHRS, CDR2 YFSETQ. The CDR3 covers 15 residues. CDR3 protein: CASSLAIGTDYEQYF. The DNA read from the CDR3 is TGCGCCAGCAGCTTGGCCATCGGGACAGACTACGAG.

This clone has a handful of counts. The DNA ends 3 residues before the CDR3 does, and the rest of the CDR3 is filled in from the germline J gene. This chain connects TRBV19 to TRBJ1-5; 7 bases are a match to TRBD1. The germline V gene encodes CDR1 LNHDA and CDR2 SQIVND (reference sequence). This CDR3 contains 14 residues. With V trimmed by 6 bases and J by 5 bases, 7 bases remained unmatched. Incomplete CDR3 DNA: TGTGCCAGTAGCGACAGGGTGTTCGATCAGCCC. Encoded protein: CASSDRVFDQP. The full CDR3 protein reads CASSDRVFDQPQHF.

At least ten counts were recorded for this clone. The read gets to within 3 residues of the CDR3 end, and the germline J gene fills in the rest. J is TRBJ2-7 and V is TRBV30; maybe TRBD1 (6 bases). Germline V gene sequence: CDR1 GTSNPN, CDR2 SVGIG (reference sequence). The V end was cut by 3 bases, the J end by 2 bases, with 17 bases between. This CDR3 comprises 15 residues. CDR3 protein: CAWSNGRGDTYEQYF. CDR3 DNA, as far as it was read: TGTGCCTGGAGCAATGGCCGTGGGGACACCTACGAG.

The CDR3 spells CASSFRDIISYEQYF. The sequenced CDR3 bases are TGTGCCAGCAGCTTCCGGGACATTATATCCTACGAG. The chain is built from TRBV7-2 and TRBJ2-7; D may be TRBD1 (6 bases). With the read ending 3 residues before the CDR3 end, the germline J gene is used to fill in that end. This CDR3 is 15 amino acids long. Germline assignment: CDR1 SGHTA and CDR2 FQGNSA. V gave up 3 bases and J gave up 1 base, with 13 bases separating them.

For this clone: The sequenced fragment ends 3 residues before the CDR3 boundary, so the rest is inferred from the germline J gene. The chain recombines TRBV10-2 with TRBJ1-6, with D tentatively TRBD1 (6 bases). The ends were cut back, 6 bases at V and 7 bases at J, with 16 bases in the middle. Per the germline V gene, CDR1 is WSHSY and CDR2 is SAAADI. The CDR3 has 15 residues. CDR3 sequence reads: CASSANRDKNSPLHF. The CDR3 bases that were read are TGCGCCAGCAGCGCGAACCGGGACAAAAATTCACCC.

This clone has at least ten counts. The CDR3 is cut off 3 residues early in the read; its end comes from the germline J gene. This chain connects TRBV20-1 to TRBJ2-2, with D unresolved. The CDR3 spans 15 residues. CDR1 is DFQATT and CDR2 is SNEGSKA in the germline V gene (reference sequence). The V end was cut by 3 bases, the J end by 6 bases, with 17 bases between. The CDR3 bases that were read are TGCAGTGCTAGGTTCCGACTGGCTTCGGCCGGGGAG. Protein: CSARFRLASAGE. The whole CDR3 protein reads CSARFRLASAGELFF.

The table lists this clone with a few counts. The read gets to within 3 residues of the CDR3 end, and the germline J gene fills in the rest. This chain joins TRBV7-3 and TRBJ1-1; 9 bases line up with TRBD1. The CDR3 loop spans 14 amino acids. Germline trimming cut 7 bases from V and 4 bases from J; bases unmatched to any gene: 7. Germline CDR1 SGHTA, CDR2 FQGTGA. The CDR3 loop reads CASTFDRGGTEAFF. Partial CDR3 DNA: TGTGCCAGCACCTTCGACAGGGGGGGCACTGAA.

As to this clone: The read terminates 3 residues ahead of where the CDR3 ends, so the germline J gene completes it. The J gene is TRBJ1-2, the V gene TRBV19, with 9 positions matching TRBD1. The length of the CDR3 is 18 residues. With 3 bases clipped from V and 4 bases from J, the junction kept 15 bases outside the gene matches. Per germline, CDR1 LNHDA and CDR2 SQIVND (reference sequence). The CDR3 spells CASSITRDRVSKPYGYTF. The DNA read from the CDR3 is TGTGCCAGTAGTATCACCCGGGACAGGGTGTCGAAACCCTATGGC.

This clone was observed many times. With the read ending 3 residues before the CDR3 end, the germline J gene is used to fill in that end. The V call is TRBV5-1, the J call TRBJ1-2; the match to TRBD1 covers 8 bases. Germline CDR1 SGHRS, CDR2 YFSETQ. The CDR3 totals 14 residues. The chain's CDR3 is CASSLGQGALGYTF. Incomplete CDR3 DNA: TGCGCCAGCAGCTTGGGCCAGGGGGCTCTGGGC.

The sample holds many counts of this clone. CDR3 DNA, as far as it was read: TGTGCCAGCAGTTACTATCGGGGGGGAGCCTACGAG. Translating it yields CASSYYRGGAYE. The CDR3 reads in full as CASSYYRGGAYEQYF. The genes are TRBV6-2 or TRBV6-3 and TRBJ2-7; TRBD2 matches 8 bases. Coverage ceases 3 residues before the CDR3 finishes, and the germline J gene fills in the end. This CDR3 has 15 residues. Germline V CDR1 and CDR2: MNHEY, SVGEGT. Trimming took 1 base from V and 2 from J; bases not matched to a gene: 4.

Concerning this clone itself: The read ends 3 residues shy of where the CDR3 ends; the end is completed using the germline J gene. J is TRBJ1-1 and V is TRBV18; the D gene is possibly TRBD1 (6 bases). The length of the CDR3 is 13 residues. V was pared by 2 bases and J by 4 bases, with 8 bases between. Germline V gives CDR1 KGHSH, CDR2 LQKENI. The covered CDR3 bases are TGTGCCAGCTCACCAGCGGGGGCCACTGAA. This gives the protein CASSPAGATE. The CDR3, in full, reads CASSPAGATEAFF.

This clone was observed a few times. The read terminates 3 residues before the CDR3 end, so the remaining end is supplied by the germline J gene. The chain joins TRBV19 to TRBJ2-7; 7 nucleotides align to TRBD1. Germline-derived CDR1 and CDR2 are LNHDA and SQIVND (reference sequence). The CDR3 covers 14 residues. After removal of 6 bases from V and 1 base from J, the junction contained 6 bases not matched to a gene. The CDR3 sequence: CASRRQGPSYEQYF. CDR3 DNA, as far as it was read: TGTGCCAGTAGAAGACAGGGCCCTTCCTACGAG.

Turning to this clone: The read terminates 3 residues before the CDR3 end, so the remaining end is supplied by the germline J gene. The chain recombines TRBV18 with TRBJ1-5; TRBD1 matches at 8 bases. Germline V lookup: CDR1 KGHSH, CDR2 LQKENI. The length of the CDR3 is 14 residues. Losses at the gene ends were 5 bases for V and 4 bases for J; bases not matched to a gene: 4. CDR3 amino acids: CASSGQGSNQPQHF. The DNA read from the CDR3 is TGTGCCAGCTCAGGACAGGGCAGTAATCAGCCC.